These 18 T cell receptor beta chains originate from one sample sequenced in a study of blood T cell repertoires in COVID-19. The data were produced by immunoSEQ multiplex PCR, yet TCRdb's version contains in-frame clones alone and is incomplete. The table has about 120,000 clones, 75% to 90% seen once. Sequencing input: peripheral blood. These receptors were collected from an older woman with acute or convalescent COVID-19.

This chain connects TRBV12-5 to TRBJ2-1; 9 bases line up with TRBD1. The junction had 4 bases not matched to a gene; V was cut back by 8 bases and J by 2 bases. The germline gives CDR1 LGHNT, CDR2 FRNRAP. The CDR3 is made up of 14 amino acids. In DNA, the CDR3 is TGTGCTAGTCAACAGGGGGCTGCCTACAATGAGCAGTTCTTC. Translating it yields CASQQGAAYNEQFF.

This chain joins TRBV4-1 and TRBJ2-7; 7 bases fit TRBD1. Germline V gene lookup returns CDR1 MGHRA and CDR2 YSYEKL. The J segment lost 3 bases and the V segment lost 2 bases, leaving 7 bases of the junction unmatched. CDR3 size: 15 residues. CDR3 sequence (DNA): TGCGCCAGCAGCCAATCGTCAGGGGGAGACTACGAGCAGTACTTC. This sequence encodes CASSQSSGGDYEQYF.

This clone came up once. The chain recombines TRBV2 with TRBJ2-7; 10 positions agree with TRBD1. Germline CDR1 reads SNHLY; CDR2 reads FYNNEI. The ends lost 6 bases at V and 3 bases at J; junction bases unmatched: 8. This CDR3 comprises 15 residues. The CDR3 region is CASRAPGQGSYEQYF. The CDR3 DNA reads as TGTGCCAGCAGGGCTCCGGGACAGGGGAGCTACGAGCAGTACTTC.

The chain has TRBV6-6 and TRBJ1-5, with TRBD1 identical over 10 bases. The ends lost 5 bases at V and 3 bases at J; junction bases unmatched: 7. The CDR3 is 16 amino acids. The germline gives CDR1 MNHNY, CDR2 SVGAGI (reference sequence). The CDR3 DNA is TGTGCCAGCAGTAACGGACAGGGGGTTGACAATCAGCCCCAGCATTTT. Its protein is CASSNGQGVDNQPQHF.

This clone has just a few counts. The chain links TRBV5-6 to TRBJ2-7; 9 bases line up with TRBD2. The CDR3 sequence is 15 residues long. Looked up from germline, CDR1 is SGHDT and CDR2 is YYEEEE. The V and J ends lost 1 base and 2 bases, in that order; junction bases with no gene match: 4. CDR3 amino acids: CASSLWASGAYEQYF. CDR3 in DNA: TGTGCCAGCAGCTTGTGGGCTAGCGGGGCCTACGAGCAGTACTTC. Drawing the rest from reference TRBV5-6 and TRBJ2-7, the complete variable domain is DAGVTQSPTHLIKTRGQQVTLRCSPKSGHDTVSWYQQALGQGPQFIFQYYEEEERQRGNFPDRFSGHQFPNYSSELNVNALLLGDSALYLCASSLWASGAYEQYFGPGTRLTVT.

The V call is TRBV28, the J call TRBJ1-6; 9 nucleotides line up with TRBD1. Germline loops: CDR1 MDHEN, CDR2 SYDVKM. This CDR3 has 18 residues. The V gene end was trimmed by 2 bases and the J gene end by 0 bases; junction bases not matched to a gene: 5. CDR3 DNA sequence: TGTGCCAGCAGTTTACCCGGGACAGGGAGCTCCTATAATTCACCCCTCCACTTT. This sequence encodes CASSLPGTGSSYNSPLHF.

This chain uses TRBV28 with TRBJ2-4; D perhaps matches TRBD1 (5 bases). The CDR3 spans 16 residues. V was trimmed by 5 bases and J by 8 bases, leaving 22 bases between them. Looked up from germline, CDR1 is MDHEN and CDR2 is SYDVKM. The DNA of the CDR3 is TGTGCCAGCAGTCAACGCACTTTTAGGGGTCACCACATTCAGTACTTC. It is translated as CASSQRTFRGHHIQYF.

The chain joins TRBV12-5 to TRBJ2-5, with D possibly being TRBD2 (6 bases). The CDR3 is 12 residues long. CDR1 and CDR2 (germline): LGHNT, FRNRAP. V lost 1 base, J lost 7 bases, and 7 bases lay in between. CDR3 region: CASGLEGGTQYF. The CDR3 region has the DNA TGTGCTAGTGGTTTGGAGGGAGGGACCCAGTACTTC.

This clone showed up just once. The V gene is TRBV24-1, the J gene TRBJ2-1, with D hard to call. V dropped 2 bases and J dropped 0 bases, with 10 bases sitting between them. The CDR3 is 16 residues long. Per the germline V gene, CDR1 is KGHDR and CDR2 is SFDVKD. CDR3 coding DNA: TGTGCCACCAGTGATTCCACTAAGAGCTCCTACAATGAGCAGTTCTTC. This gives the protein CATSDSTKSSYNEQFF.

This clone was found once. The chain employs TRBV11-2 and TRBJ1-4; no reliable D call. Trimming shortened V by 6 bases and J by 7 bases, and 15 bases separated the two germline ends. Germline CDR1 SGHAT, CDR2 FQNNGV. This CDR3 has 14 residues. This chain's CDR3 is CASRIGGGSEKLFF. CDR3 sequence (DNA): TGTGCCAGCAGGATCGGAGGTGGCAGTGAAAAACTGTTTTTT. Together with reference TRBV11-2 and TRBJ1-4, the CDR3 gives the full variable domain: EAGVAQSPRYKIIEKRQSVAFWCNPISGHATLYWYQQILGQGPKLLIQFQNNGVVDDSQLPKDRFSAERLKGVDSTLKIQPAKLEDSAVYLCASRIGGGSEKLFFGSGTQLSVL.

This chain links TRBV5-4 with TRBJ2-5; 9 bases fit TRBD2. V trimming: 4 bases; J trimming: 2 bases; junction bases outside the gene matches: 9. The CDR3 spans 16 residues. CDR1 is SGHNT and CDR2 is YYREEE in the germline V gene (reference sequence). The CDR3 loop reads CASSAGGAGGQETQYF. The CDR3 DNA reads TGTGCCAGCAGCGCCGGAGGGGCGGGGGGGCAAGAGACCCAGTACTTC.

The gene calls are TRBV9 and TRBJ2-3; TRBD1 aligns across 10 bases. The ends lost 4 bases at V and 7 bases at J; junction bases unmatched: 12. The germline CDR1 and CDR2 sequences are SGDLS and YYNGEE. CDR3 size: 16 residues. The CDR3 nucleotides read TGTGCCAGCAGCCACCCCCGACAGGGGGCGCAAAATACGCAGTATTTT. Translating gives CASSHPRQGAQNTQYF. Full variable domain (outside the CDR3, taken from reference TRBV9 and TRBJ2-3): DSGVTQTPKHLITATGQRVTLRCSPRSGDLSVYWYQQSLDQGLQFLIQYYNGEERAKGNILERFSAQQFPDLHSELNLSSLELGDSALYFCASSHPRQGAQNTQYFGPGTRLTVL.

The chain employs TRBV30 and TRBJ2-2, with 7 nucleotides matching TRBD2. This CDR3 has 13 residues. V trimming: 2 bases; J trimming: 5 bases; junction bases outside the gene matches: 2. Germline V gives CDR1 GTSNPN, CDR2 SVGIG (reference sequence). The CDR3 DNA reads TGTGCCTGGAGTTTCGGGGGGACCGGGGAGCTGTTTTTT. Amino acid sequence: CAWSFGGTGELFF.

The gene calls are TRBV28 and TRBJ1-6, with TRBD1 as a possible D gene (6 bases). Trimming removed 10 bases from V and 7 bases from J, with 17 bases in between. This CDR3 comprises 14 residues. CDR1 is MDHEN, CDR2 SYDVKM, per germline. The chain's CDR3 is CATFFGQSNSPLHF. The CDR3 nucleotides are TGTGCCACCTTCTTCGGACAGTCGAATTCACCCCTCCACTTT.

The chain is built from TRBV18 and TRBJ1-1; 7 positions match TRBD1. The V segment lost 5 bases and the J segment 2 bases; nucleotides outside the gene matches: 11. The CDR3 extends over 16 amino acids. The V gene's germline CDR1 is KGHSH and CDR2 LQKENI. The CDR3 nucleotides are TGTGCCAGCTCAGGTGGGCCGGACAGGTCCAACACTGAAGCTTTCTTT. Translating gives CASSGGPDRSNTEAFF.

The chain recombines TRBV5-1 with TRBJ2-7, with 8 positions matching TRBD1. The junction had 4 bases not matched to a gene; V was cut back by 4 bases and J by 7 bases. This CDR3 contains 12 residues. CDR1 and CDR2 from the germline V gene are SGHRS and YFSETQ. The CDR3 sequence is CASSQGAGEQYF. CDR3 DNA: TGCGCCAGCAGCCAGGGGGCCGGAGAGCAGTACTTC.

The J gene is TRBJ1-2, the V gene TRBV12-3 or TRBV12-4; D call uncertain. The CDR3 has 12 amino acids. V was pared by 10 bases and J by 1 base, with 10 bases between. CDR3 DNA: TGTGCCACGGGAGCAAGTAACTATGGCTACACCTTC. Translating it yields CATGASNYGYTF.

The chain couples TRBV28 to TRBJ2-6; 10 bases are shared with TRBD1. Unmatched junction bases numbered 14, after V lost 6 bases and J lost 0 bases. The CDR3 runs 20 residues. The germline V gene encodes CDR1 MDHEN and CDR2 SYDVKM. The CDR3 DNA reads as TGTGCCAGCAGCCCCCCTGGGGGGGGACAGGGGCTCTCTGGGGCCAACGTCCTGACTTTC. Its protein is CASSPPGGGQGLSGANVLTF.